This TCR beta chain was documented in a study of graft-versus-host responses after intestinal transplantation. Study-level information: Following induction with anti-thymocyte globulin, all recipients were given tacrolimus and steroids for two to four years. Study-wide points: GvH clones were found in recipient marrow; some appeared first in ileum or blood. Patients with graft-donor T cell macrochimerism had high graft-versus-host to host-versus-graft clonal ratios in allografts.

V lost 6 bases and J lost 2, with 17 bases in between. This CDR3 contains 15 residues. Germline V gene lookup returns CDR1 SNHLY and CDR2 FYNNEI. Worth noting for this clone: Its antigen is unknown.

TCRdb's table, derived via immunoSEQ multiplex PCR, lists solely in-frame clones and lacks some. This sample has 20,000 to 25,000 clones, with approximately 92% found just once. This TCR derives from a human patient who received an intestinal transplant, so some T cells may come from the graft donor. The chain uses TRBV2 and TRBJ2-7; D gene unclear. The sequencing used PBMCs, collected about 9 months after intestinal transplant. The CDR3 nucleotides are TGTGCCAGCAGCGGATACAGACCTGATACCTACGAGCAGTACTTC. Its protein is CASSGYRPDTYEQYF.